Listed here are 17 T cell receptor beta chains from one sample, sequenced in a study of shared clonotypes between healthy human individuals. Repertoires were generated with immunoSEQ multiplex PCR, while TCRdb's copy carries only in-frame clones and drops some. The sample yields some 2.3 million clones, more than 85% seen once. The sequenced sample consisted of naive CD4+ T cells from PBMCs. Documented subset: CD45RA+ positively selected. The receptors shown here come from a man younger than 30 in good health. Some clones in this sample may be carry-over from other donors' samples.

Only one count was recorded for this clone. V gene TRBV30 combines with J gene TRBJ2-7; no reliable D call. CDR1 GTSNPN and CDR2 SVGIG come from the germline V gene (reference sequence). This CDR3 has 14 residues. Trimming pared 5 bases from V and 2 bases from J, leaving 16 bases between. CDR3 in amino acids: CAWARQAIAYEQYF. The CDR3 region has the DNA TGTGCCTGGGCTAGACAAGCCATAGCCTACGAGCAGTACTTC.

The chain has TRBV18 and TRBJ2-2; 11 nucleotides line up with TRBD2. From germline, CDR1 is KGHSH and CDR2 LQKENI. The V segment lost 2 bases and the J segment 4 bases; nucleotides outside the gene matches: 12. This CDR3 spans 19 amino acids. The CDR3: CASSPEPARLAGITGELFF. CDR3 DNA sequence: TGTGCCAGCTCACCAGAACCCGCCAGACTAGCGGGGATCACCGGGGAGCTGTTTTTT.

This chain links TRBV5-4 with TRBJ1-2; unclear D gene. There are 13 residues in the CDR3. V lost 2 bases to trimming and J lost 3 bases, with 8 bases between them. Per the germline V gene, CDR1 is SGHNT and CDR2 is YYREEE (reference sequence). CDR3 DNA sequence: TGTGCCAGCAGCTTACTGAGGGACTATGGCTACACCTTC. Translated, it gives CASSLLRDYGYTF.

The chain couples TRBV7-9 to TRBJ1-4; a weak D match, TRBD1 (6 bases). CDR1 is SEHNR, CDR2 FQNEAQ, per germline (reference sequence). The CDR3 totals 14 residues. Trimming cost V 10 bases and J 3 bases, with 15 bases left between them. CDR3 nucleotide sequence: TGTGCCACTAAACGGGGGGCGTCTAATGAAAAACTGTTTTTT. Its translation is CATKRGASNEKLFF.

V is TRBV7-2 and J is TRBJ2-2; D unresolved. Germline V gives CDR1 SGHTA, CDR2 FQGNSA. The V and J ends lost 5 bases and 9 bases respectively, with 13 bases between them. This CDR3 region has 13 residues. CDR3 loop: CASSLESSRELFF. As DNA, the CDR3 is TGTGCCAGCAGCCTCGAGAGTAGCCGGGAGCTGTTTTTT.

The chain carries TRBV10-1 and TRBJ2-1, with TRBD2 identical over 9 bases. With 8 bases clipped from V and 2 bases from J, the junction kept 13 bases outside the gene matches. CDR3 length: 17 amino acids. Germline CDR1 reads WNHNN; CDR2 reads SYGVQD (reference sequence). As DNA, the CDR3 is TGCGCCAGCGCCCCCTTGGGGCGCGGGGGGGCCTACAATGAGCAGTTCTTC. As protein: CASAPLGRGGAYNEQFF.

V is TRBV6-6 and J is TRBJ2-5; D perhaps matches TRBD2 (6 bases). The DNA end is a closer match to TRBJ2-7, so the J assignment may be wrong. From germline, CDR1 is MNHNY and CDR2 SVGAGI (reference sequence). The CDR3 contains 14 residues. CDR3 coding DNA: TGTGCCAGCCGTCGAGCGGAGGGCCTCTACGAGCAGTACTTC. This gives the protein CASRRAEGLYEQYF.

The chain links TRBV5-1 to TRBJ2-7; 9 nucleotides agree with TRBD1. Germline V gene lookup returns CDR1 SGHRS and CDR2 YFSETQ. The CDR3 runs 12 residues. With V trimmed by 4 bases and J by 9 bases, 5 bases remained unmatched. The DNA for the CDR3 is TGCGCCAGCAGCCCGGGACAGGGAGCGCAGTACTTC. Protein sequence: CASSPGQGAQYF.

The CDR3 sequence: CASSQGLSAGTTDTQYF. Written as DNA, the CDR3 is TGTGCCAGCAGCCAAGGTTTGTCAGCGGGAACCACAGATACGCAGTATTTT. The rearrangement uses TRBV4-2 and TRBJ2-3, with 7 nucleotides matching TRBD2. V shed 1 base, J shed 2 bases, and the junction held 9 bases outside the gene matches. CDR1 is LGHNA and CDR2 is YNFKEQ in the germline V gene. CDR3 length: 17 residues.

This chain joins TRBV9 and TRBJ2-1, with 13 nucleotides matching TRBD2. Unmatched junction bases numbered 23, after V lost 8 bases and J lost 0 bases. Germline V lookup: CDR1 SGDLS, CDR2 YYNGEE. This CDR3 has 22 amino acids. The CDR3 sequence is CASLCHVGELAGGPSSYNEQFF. DNA of the CDR3: TGTGCCAGTCTCTGTCATGTGGGGGAACTAGCGGGAGGGCCGAGCTCCTACAATGAGCAGTTCTTC. The full variable domain, with the rest looked up from reference TRBV9 and TRBJ2-1, is DSGVTQTPKHLITATGQRVTLRCSPRSGDLSVYWYQQSLDQGLQFLIQYYNGEERAKGNILERFSAQQFPDLHSELNLSSLELGDSALYFCASLCHVGELAGGPSSYNEQFFGPGTRLTVL.

V usage is TRBV10-3 and J usage is TRBJ1-1; D remains ambiguous. There are 16 residues in the CDR3. Germline V CDR1 and CDR2: ENHRY, SYGVKD. Trimming removed 8 bases at V and 3 bases at J, with 22 bases between. The CDR3 DNA sequence: TGTGCCATCGGAGTAATCCTACACCCGGGATACACTGAAGCTTTCTTT. This encodes CAIGVILHPGYTEAFF.

The V gene is TRBV19, the J gene TRBJ2-1, with TRBD2 identical over 9 bases. From germline, CDR1 is LNHDA and CDR2 SQIVND (reference sequence). J was trimmed by 7 bases and V by 4 bases; bases with no gene match: 8. This CDR3 is built from 15 residues. Here the CDR3 DNA reads TGTGCCAGTAGTAGCGGGAGGGCCGTCGGTAATGAGCAGTTCTTC. It yields the protein CASSSGRAVGNEQFF.

The V call is TRBV25-1, the J call TRBJ2-3; D may be TRBD2 (6 bases). The CDR3 covers 13 residues. Deletions cut 3 bases from V and 6 bases from J, with 10 bases between. From germline, CDR1 is MGHDK and CDR2 SYGVNS. CDR3 in amino acids: CASSERDSDTQYF. For the CDR3, the DNA is TGTGCCAGCAGTGAGAGGGACTCGGATACGCAGTATTTT.

For this clone: The sample has other DNA sequences that encode this CDR3 too. The rearrangement uses TRBV28 and TRBJ2-1; D unclear. CDR3 length: 11 residues. Looked up from germline, CDR1 is MDHEN and CDR2 is SYDVKM. Trimming stripped 5 bases from V and 9 bases from J, with 8 bases between. The DNA of the CDR3 is TGTGCCAGCAGTCTGGTTGGTGAGCAGTTCTTC. Amino acids: CASSLVGEQFF.

As concerns this clone: The sample holds other DNA sequences that translate to the same CDR3. The gene calls are TRBV28 and TRBJ2-2; D remains unclear. The CDR3 sequence is 13 residues long. Germline V lookup: CDR1 MDHEN, CDR2 SYDVKM. Trimming took off 6 bases at V and 2 bases at J, with 7 bases between the two ends. The CDR3 region is CASSRFNTGELFF. The CDR3 bases are TGTGCCAGCAGCAGGTTTAACACCGGGGAGCTGTTTTTT.

The chain joins TRBV7-3 to TRBJ2-1; the match to TRBD2 covers 15 bases. CDR1 is SGHTA and CDR2 is FQGTGA in the germline V gene. Trimming took 5 bases from V and 7 from J; bases not matched to a gene: 12. The CDR3 is 18 residues long. The CDR3 coding sequence is TGTGCCAGCAGCCCCTCCGGACTAGCGGGAGGGCCTAGTAATGAGCAGTTCTTC. The encoded protein is CASSPSGLAGGPSNEQFF. Using reference TRBV7-3 and TRBJ2-1 for the parts outside the CDR3, the full variable domain is GAGVSQTPSNKVTEKGKYVELRCDPISGHTALYWYRQSLGQGPEFLIYFQGTGAADDSGLPNDRFFAVRPEGSVSTLKIQRTERGDSAVYLCASSPSGLAGGPSNEQFFGPGTRLTVL.

V gene TRBV6-6 combines with J gene TRBJ2-4; TRBD1 matches at 7 bases. The germline CDR1 and CDR2 sequences are MNHNY and SVGAGI (reference sequence). The trim removed 7 bases at V and 8 bases at J, leaving 11 bases unmatched. The CDR3 is 14 residues long. As DNA, the CDR3 is TGTGCCAGCACCCGAAGCACAGACAGGGACATTCAGTACTTC. Its translation is CASTRSTDRDIQYF.